This T cell receptor (beta chain) emerged from a study of T cell changes during pregnancy in multiple sclerosis. Generated by immunoSEQ multiplex PCR, the TCRdb table keeps only in-frame clones and is missing some. The repertoire includes approximately 43,000 clones, 94% of them detected once, and 8.1% sits in the top ten. The CDR3 spans 16 residues. V lost 4 bases and J lost 3, with 16 bases in between. CDR1 and CDR2 (germline): MNHEY, SMNVEV (reference sequence). This receptor was taken from a female donor with multiple sclerosis, enrolled in a pregnancy study. V is TRBV27 and J is TRBJ2-1; TRBD2 might be the D (6 bases). The input for sequencing was CD8+ T cells from peripheral blood mononuclear cells, taken in the third trimester of pregnancy. The CDR3 DNA sequence: TGTGCCAGCAGTTCCCCCGCGGGAATCTTCTACAATGAGCAGTTCTTC. Translation: CASSSPAGIFYNEQFF.